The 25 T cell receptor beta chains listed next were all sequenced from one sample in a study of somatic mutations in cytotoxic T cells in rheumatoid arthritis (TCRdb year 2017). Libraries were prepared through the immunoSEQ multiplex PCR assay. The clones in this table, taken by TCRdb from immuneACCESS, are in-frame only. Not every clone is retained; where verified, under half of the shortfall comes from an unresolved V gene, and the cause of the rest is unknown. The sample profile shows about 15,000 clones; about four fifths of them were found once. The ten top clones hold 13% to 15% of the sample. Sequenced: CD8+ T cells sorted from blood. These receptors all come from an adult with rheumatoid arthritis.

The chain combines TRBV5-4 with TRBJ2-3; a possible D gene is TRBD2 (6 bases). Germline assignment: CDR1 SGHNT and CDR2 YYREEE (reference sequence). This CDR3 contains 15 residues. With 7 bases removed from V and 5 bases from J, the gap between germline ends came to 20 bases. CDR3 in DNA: TGTGCCAGCTGTGAAGTTGGCGGGGCGGGAGATACGCAGTATTTT. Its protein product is CASCEVGGAGDTQYF.

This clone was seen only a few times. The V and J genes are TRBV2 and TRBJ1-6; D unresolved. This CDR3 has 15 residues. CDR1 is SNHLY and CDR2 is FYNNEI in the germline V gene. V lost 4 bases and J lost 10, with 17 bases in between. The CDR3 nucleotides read TGTGCCAGCAGTGCAGGAGGTAATGATGGATCACCCCTCCACTTT. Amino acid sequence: CASSAGGNDGSPLHF.

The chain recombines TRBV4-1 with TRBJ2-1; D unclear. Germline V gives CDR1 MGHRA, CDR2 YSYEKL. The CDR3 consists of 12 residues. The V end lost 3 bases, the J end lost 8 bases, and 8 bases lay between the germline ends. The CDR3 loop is CASSQNGDEQFF. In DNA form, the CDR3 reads TGCGCCAGCAGCCAGAACGGCGATGAGCAGTTCTTC.

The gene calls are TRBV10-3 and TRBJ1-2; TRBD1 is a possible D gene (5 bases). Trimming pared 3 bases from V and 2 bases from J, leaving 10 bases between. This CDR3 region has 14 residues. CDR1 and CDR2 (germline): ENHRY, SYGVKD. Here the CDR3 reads CAISELDRNYGYTF. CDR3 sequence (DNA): TGTGCCATCAGTGAACTCGACAGAAACTATGGCTACACCTTC.

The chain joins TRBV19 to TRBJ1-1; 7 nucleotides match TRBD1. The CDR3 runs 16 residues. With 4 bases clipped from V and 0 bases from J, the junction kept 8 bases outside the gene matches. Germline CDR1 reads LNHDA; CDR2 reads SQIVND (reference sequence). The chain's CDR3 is CASSTWDSPMNTEAFF. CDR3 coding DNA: TGTGCCAGTAGTACCTGGGACAGTCCCATGAACACTGAAGCTTTCTTT.

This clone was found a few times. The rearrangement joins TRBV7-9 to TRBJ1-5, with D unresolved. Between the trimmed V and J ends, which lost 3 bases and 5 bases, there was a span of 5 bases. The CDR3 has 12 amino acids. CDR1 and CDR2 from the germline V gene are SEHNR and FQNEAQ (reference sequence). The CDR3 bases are TGTGCCAGCAGCTTTCGGGATCAGCCCCAGCATTTT. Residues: CASSFRDQPQHF.

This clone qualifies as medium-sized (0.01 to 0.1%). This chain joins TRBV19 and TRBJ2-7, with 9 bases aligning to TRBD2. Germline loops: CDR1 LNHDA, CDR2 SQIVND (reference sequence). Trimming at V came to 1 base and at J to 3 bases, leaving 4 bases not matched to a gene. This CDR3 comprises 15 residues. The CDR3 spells CASSIVDSGGYEQYF. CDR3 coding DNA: TGTGCCAGTAGTATAGTTGATAGCGGGGGCTACGAGCAGTACTTC.

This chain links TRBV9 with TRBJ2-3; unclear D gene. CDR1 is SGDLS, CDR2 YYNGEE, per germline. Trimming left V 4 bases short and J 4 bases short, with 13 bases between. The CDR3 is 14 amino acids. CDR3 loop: CASSPRPQSDTQYF. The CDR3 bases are TGTGCCAGCAGCCCTAGACCCCAGTCAGATACGCAGTATTTT.

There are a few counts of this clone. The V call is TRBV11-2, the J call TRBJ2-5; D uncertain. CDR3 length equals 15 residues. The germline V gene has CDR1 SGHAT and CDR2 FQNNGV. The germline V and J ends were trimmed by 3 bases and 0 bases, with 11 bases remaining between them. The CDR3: CASSLYQPYQETQYF. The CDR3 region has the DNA TGTGCCAGCAGCTTGTATCAGCCGTACCAAGAGACCCAGTACTTC.

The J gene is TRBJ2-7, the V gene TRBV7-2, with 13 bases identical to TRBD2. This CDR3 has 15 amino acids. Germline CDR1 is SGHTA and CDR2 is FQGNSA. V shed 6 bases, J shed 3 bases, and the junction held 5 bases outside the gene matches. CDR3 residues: CASSSGLAGDYEQYF. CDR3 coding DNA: TGTGCCAGCAGTTCCGGACTAGCGGGGGACTACGAGCAGTACTTC.

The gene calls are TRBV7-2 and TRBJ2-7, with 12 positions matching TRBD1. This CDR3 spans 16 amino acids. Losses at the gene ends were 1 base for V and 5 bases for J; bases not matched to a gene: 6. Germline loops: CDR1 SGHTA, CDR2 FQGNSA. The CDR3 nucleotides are TGTGCCAGCAGCTTAGATTGGGGACAGGGGGCTGACGAGCAGTACTTC. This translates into CASSLDWGQGADEQYF.

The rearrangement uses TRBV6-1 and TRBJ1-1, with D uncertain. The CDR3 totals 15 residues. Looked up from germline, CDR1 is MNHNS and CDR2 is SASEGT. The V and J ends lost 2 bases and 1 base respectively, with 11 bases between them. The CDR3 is CASSELGEGNTEAFF. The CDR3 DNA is TGTGCCAGCAGTGAACTTGGCGAGGGGAACACTGAAGCTTTCTTT.

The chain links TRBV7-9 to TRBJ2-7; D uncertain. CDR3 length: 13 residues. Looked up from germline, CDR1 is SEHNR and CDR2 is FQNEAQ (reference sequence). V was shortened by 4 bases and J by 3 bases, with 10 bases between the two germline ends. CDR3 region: CASSSGPNYEQYF. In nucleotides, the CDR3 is TGTGCCAGCAGCTCCGGGCCGAACTACGAGCAGTACTTC. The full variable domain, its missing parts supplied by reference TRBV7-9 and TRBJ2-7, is DTGVSQNPRHKITKRGQNVTFRCDPISEHNRLYWYRQTLGQGPEFLTYFQNEAQLEKSRLLSDRFSAERPKGSFSTLEIQRTEQGDSAMYLCASSSGPNYEQYFGPGTRLTVT.

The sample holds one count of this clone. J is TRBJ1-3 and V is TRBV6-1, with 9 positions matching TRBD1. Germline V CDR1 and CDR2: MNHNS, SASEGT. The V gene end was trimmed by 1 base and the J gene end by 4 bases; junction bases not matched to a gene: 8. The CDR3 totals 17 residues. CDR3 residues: CASSEVPGQGLGNTIYF. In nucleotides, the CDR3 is TGTGCCAGCAGTGAAGTGCCGGGACAGGGCTTGGGAAACACCATATATTTT.

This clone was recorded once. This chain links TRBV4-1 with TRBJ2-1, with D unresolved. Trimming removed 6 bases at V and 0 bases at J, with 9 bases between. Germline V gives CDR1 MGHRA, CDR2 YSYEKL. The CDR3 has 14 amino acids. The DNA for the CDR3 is TGCGCCAGCAGTCACGTGAACTCCTACAATGAGCAGTTCTTC. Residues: CASSHVNSYNEQFF.

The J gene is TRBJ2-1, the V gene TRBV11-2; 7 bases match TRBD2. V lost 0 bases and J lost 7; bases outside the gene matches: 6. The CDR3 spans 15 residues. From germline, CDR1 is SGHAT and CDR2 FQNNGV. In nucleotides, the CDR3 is TGTGCCAGCAGCTTAGAACTAGCGACGGGGAATGAGCAGTTCTTC. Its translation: CASSLELATGNEQFF.

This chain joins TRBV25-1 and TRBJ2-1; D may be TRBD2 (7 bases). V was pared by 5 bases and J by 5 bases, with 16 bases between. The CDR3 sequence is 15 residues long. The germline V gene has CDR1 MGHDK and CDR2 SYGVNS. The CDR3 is CASSWGASGNNEQFF. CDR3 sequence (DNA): TGTGCCAGCAGTTGGGGGGCTAGCGGAAACAATGAGCAGTTCTTC.

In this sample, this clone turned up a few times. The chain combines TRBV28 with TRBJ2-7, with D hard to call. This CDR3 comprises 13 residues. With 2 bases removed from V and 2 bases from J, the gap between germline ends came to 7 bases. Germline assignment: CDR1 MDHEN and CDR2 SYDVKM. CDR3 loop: CASSLLLTYEQYF. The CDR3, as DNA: TGTGCCAGCAGTTTACTTCTTACCTACGAGCAGTACTTC.

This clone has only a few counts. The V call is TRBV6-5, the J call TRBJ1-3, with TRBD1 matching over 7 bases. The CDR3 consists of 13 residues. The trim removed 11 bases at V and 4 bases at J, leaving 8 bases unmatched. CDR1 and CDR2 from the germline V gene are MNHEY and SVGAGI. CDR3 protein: CAAQQGNGNTIYF. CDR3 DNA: TGTGCCGCCCAACAGGGGAACGGAAACACCATATATTTT.

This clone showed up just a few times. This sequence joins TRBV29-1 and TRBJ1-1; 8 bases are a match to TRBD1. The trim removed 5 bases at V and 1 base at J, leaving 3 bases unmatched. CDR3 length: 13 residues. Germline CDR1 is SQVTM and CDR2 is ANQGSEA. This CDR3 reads CSVSGQGNTEAFF. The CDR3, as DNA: TGCAGCGTTTCAGGACAGGGGAACACTGAAGCTTTCTTT.

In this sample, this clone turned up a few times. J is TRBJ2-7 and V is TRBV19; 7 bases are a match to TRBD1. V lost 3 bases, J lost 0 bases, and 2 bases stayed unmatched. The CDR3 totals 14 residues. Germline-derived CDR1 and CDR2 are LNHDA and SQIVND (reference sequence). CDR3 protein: CASSIRDSSYEQYF. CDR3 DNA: TGTGCCAGTAGTATCCGGGACAGCTCCTACGAGCAGTACTTC.

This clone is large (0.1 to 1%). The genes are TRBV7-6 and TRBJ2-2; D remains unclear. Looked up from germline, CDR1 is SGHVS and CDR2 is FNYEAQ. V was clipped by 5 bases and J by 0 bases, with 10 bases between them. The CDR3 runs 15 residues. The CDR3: CASSPLPANTGELFF. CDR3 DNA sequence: TGTGCCAGCAGCCCCCTCCCCGCGAACACCGGGGAGCTGTTTTTT.

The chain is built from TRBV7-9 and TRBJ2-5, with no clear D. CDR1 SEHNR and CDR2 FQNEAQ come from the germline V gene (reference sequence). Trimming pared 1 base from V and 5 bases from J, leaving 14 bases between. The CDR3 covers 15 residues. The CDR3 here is CASSLGDLKWETQYF. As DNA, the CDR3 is TGTGCCAGCAGCTTAGGAGACCTCAAGTGGGAGACCCAGTACTTC.

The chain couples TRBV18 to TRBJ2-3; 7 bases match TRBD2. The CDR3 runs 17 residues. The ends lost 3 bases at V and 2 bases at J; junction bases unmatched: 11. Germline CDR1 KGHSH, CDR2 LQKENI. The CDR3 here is CASSPQTGTTDTDTQYF. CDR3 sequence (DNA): TGTGCCAGCTCACCGCAGACCGGGACTACTGACACAGATACGCAGTATTTT.

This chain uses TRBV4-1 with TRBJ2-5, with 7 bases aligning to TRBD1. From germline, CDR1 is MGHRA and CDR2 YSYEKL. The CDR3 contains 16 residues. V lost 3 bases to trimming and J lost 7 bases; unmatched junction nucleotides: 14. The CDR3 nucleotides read TGCGCCAGCAGCCAGGACGACAGGGTCGTAGTTGTGACCCAGTACTTC. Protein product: CASSQDDRVVVVTQYF.